This T cell receptor beta chain was recorded in a study of patients and donors after allogeneic stem cell transplantation. TCRdb re-analysed the RT-PCR reads in MiXCR, keeping a single row per CDR3 protein. The data contain about 410,000 distinct CDR3 sequences, approximately 16% of them seen just once; the ten biggest clones take up around 7.9%. This CDR3 has 13 amino acids. Germline loops: CDR1 MGHRA, CDR2 YSYEKL. V dropped 3 bases and J dropped 1 base, with 6 bases sitting between them. This receptor was identified in a human donor who was either an allogeneic HSCT recipient or a stem cell or donor lymphocyte infusion donor (not recorded which). It is not recorded whose cells these are; they may come from a transplant donor. Sequenced input: blood, either unsorted or a sorted T cell fraction (not recorded which). This chain connects TRBV4-1 to TRBJ2-5; D is undetermined. As DNA, the CDR3 is TGCGCCAGCAGCCAGGCGTTCCAAGAGACCCAGTACTTC. As protein: CASSQAFQETQYF.